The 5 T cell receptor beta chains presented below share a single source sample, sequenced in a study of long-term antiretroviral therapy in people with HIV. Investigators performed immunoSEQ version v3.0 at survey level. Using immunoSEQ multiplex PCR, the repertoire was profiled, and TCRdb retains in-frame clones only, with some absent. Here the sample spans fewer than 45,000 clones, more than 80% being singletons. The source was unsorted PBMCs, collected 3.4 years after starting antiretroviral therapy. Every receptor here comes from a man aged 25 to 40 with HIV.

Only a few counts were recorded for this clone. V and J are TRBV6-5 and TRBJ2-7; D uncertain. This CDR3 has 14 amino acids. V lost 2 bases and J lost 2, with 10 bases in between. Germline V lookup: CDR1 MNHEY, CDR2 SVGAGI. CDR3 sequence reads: CASSYANPPYEQYF. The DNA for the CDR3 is TGTGCCAGCAGTTACGCGAACCCCCCCTACGAGCAGTACTTC.

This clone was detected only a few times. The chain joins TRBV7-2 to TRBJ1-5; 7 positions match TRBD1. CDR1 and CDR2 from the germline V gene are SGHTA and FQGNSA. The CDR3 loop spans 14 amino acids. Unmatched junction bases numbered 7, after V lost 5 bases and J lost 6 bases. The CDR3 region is CASSPDRVGQPQHF. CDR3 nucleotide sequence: TGTGCCAGCAGCCCCGACAGGGTGGGTCAGCCCCAGCATTTT.

CDR3 amino acids: CASSLNVGEADTQYF. In DNA form, the CDR3 reads TGCGCCAGCAGCTTGAATGTGGGAGAGGCAGATACGCAGTATTTT. The chain employs TRBV5-1 and TRBJ2-3; possibly TRBD2 for D (5 bases). Germline CDR1 reads SGHRS; CDR2 reads YFSETQ. With 1 base removed from V and 4 bases from J, the gap between germline ends came to 13 bases. The CDR3 extends over 15 amino acids.

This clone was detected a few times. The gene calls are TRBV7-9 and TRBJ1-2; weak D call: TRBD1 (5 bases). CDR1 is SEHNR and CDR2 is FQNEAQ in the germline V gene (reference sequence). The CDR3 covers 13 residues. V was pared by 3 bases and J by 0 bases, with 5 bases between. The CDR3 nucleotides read TGTGCCAGCAGCTTGGGGGCTAACTATGGCTACACCTTC. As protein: CASSLGANYGYTF.

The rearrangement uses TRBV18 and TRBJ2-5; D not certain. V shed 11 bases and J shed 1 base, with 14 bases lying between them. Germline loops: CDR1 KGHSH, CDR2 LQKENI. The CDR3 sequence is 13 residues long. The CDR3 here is CAATAKLQETQYF. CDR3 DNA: TGTGCCGCAACGGCCAAACTCCAAGAGACCCAGTACTTC.